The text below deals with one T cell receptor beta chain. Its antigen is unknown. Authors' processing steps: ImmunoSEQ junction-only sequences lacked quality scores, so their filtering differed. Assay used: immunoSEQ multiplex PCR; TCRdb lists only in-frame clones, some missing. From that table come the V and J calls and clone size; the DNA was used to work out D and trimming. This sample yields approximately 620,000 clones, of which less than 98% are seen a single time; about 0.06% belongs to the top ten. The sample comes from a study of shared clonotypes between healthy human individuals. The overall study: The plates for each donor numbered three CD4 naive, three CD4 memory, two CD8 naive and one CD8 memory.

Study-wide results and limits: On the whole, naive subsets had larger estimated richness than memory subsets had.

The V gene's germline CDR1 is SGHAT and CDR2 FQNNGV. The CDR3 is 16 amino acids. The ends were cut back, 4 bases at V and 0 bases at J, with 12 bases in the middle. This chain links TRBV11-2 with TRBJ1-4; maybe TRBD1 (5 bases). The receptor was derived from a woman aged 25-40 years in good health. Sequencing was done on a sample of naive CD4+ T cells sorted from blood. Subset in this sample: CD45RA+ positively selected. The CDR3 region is CASSSIWGATNEKLFF. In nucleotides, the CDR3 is TGTGCCAGCAGCTCCATCTGGGGGGCAACTAATGAAAAACTGTTTTTT.